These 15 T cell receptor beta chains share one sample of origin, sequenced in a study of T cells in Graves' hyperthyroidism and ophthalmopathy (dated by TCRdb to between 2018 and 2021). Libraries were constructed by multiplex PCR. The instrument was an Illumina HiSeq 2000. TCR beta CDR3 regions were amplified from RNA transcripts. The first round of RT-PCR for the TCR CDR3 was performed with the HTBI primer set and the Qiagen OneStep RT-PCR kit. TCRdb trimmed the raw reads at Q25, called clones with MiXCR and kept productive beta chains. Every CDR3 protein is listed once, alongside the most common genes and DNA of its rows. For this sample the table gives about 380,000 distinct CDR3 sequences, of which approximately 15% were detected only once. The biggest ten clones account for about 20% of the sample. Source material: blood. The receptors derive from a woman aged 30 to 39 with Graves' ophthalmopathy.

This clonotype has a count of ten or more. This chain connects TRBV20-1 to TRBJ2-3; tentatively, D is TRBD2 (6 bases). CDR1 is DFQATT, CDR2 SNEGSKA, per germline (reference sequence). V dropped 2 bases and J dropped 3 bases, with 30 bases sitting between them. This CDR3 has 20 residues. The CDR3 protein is CSARTISGTRPGLGTDTQYF. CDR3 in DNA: TGCAGTGCTAGAACAATTTCCGGGACTCGACCTGGTCTCGGGACAGATACGCAGTATTTT.

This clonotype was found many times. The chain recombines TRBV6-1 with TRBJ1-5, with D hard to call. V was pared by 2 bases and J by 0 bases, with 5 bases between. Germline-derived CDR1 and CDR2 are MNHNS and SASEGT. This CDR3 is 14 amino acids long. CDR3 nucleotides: TGTGCCAGCAGTGAAACCCATAGCAATCAGCCCCAGCATTTT. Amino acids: CASSETHSNQPQHF.

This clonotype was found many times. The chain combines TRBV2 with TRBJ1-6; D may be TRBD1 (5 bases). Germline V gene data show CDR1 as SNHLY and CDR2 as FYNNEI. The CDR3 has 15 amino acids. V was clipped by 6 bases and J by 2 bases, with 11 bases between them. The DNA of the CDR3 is TGTGCCAGCAGGCGACAGTTAGCCTATAATTCACCCCTCCACTTT. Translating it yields CASRRQLAYNSPLHF.

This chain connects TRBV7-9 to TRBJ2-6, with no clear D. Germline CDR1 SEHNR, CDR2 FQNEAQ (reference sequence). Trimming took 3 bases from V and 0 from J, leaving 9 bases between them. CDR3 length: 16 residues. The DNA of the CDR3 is TGTGCCAGCAGCTTGCACCGTGGCTCTGGGGCCAACGTCCTGACTTTC. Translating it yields CASSLHRGSGANVLTF. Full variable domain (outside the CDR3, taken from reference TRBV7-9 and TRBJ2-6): DTGVSQNPRHKITKRGQNVTFRCDPISEHNRLYWYRQTLGQGPEFLTYFQNEAQLEKSRLLSDRFSAERPKGSFSTLEIQRTEQGDSAMYLCASSLHRGSGANVLTFGAGSRLTVL.

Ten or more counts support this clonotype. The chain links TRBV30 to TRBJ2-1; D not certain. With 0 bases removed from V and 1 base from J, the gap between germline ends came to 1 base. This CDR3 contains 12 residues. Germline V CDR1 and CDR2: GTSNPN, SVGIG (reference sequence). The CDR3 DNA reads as TGTGCCTGGAGTGTTTCCTACAATGAGCAGTTCTTC. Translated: CAWSVSYNEQFF.

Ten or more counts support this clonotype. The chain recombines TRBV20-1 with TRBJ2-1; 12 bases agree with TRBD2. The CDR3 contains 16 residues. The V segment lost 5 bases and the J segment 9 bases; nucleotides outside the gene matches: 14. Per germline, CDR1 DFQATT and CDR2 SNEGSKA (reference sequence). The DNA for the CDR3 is TGCAGTGCTCGCCAGCGACTAGCGGGGGTGGAGGGTGAGCAGTTCTTC. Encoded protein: CSARQRLAGVEGEQFF.

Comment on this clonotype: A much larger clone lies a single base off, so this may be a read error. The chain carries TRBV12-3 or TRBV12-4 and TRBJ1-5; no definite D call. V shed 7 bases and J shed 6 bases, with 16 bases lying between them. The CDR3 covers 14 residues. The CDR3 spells CASNGPGGGQPQHF. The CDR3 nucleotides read TGTGCCAGCAATGGCCCGGGTGGAGGTCAGCCCCAGCATTTT.

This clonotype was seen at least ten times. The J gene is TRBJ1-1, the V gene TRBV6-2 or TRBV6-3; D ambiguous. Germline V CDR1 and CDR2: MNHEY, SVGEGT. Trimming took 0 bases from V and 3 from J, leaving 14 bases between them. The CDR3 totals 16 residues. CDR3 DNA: TGTGCCAGCAGTTACTCGATGGGTTACCGGGACACTGAAGCTTTCTTT. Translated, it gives CASSYSMGYRDTEAFF.

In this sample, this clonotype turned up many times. This CDR3 reads CASREKGIGGEKLFF. The CDR3 DNA sequence: TGTGCCAGCAGAGAGAAGGGGATAGGTGGAGAAAAACTGTTTTTT. The chain recombines TRBV12-3 or TRBV12-4 with TRBJ1-4; possible D gene TRBD1, 5 bases. V shed 6 bases and J shed 8 bases, with 19 bases lying between them. CDR3 length equals 15 residues.

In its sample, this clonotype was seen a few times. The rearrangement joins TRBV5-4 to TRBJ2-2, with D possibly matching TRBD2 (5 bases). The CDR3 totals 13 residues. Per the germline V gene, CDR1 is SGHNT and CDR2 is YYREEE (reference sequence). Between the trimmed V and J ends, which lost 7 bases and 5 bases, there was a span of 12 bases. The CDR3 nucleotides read TGTGCCAGCCGAATGTCGGGGACCGGGGAGCTGTTTTTT. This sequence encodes CASRMSGTGELFF.

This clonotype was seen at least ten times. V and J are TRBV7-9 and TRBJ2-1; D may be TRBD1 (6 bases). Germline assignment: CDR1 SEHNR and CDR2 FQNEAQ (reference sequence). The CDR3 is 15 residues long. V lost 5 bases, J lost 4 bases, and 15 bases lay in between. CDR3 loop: CASSPDLGGYNEQFF. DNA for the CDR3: TGTGCCAGCAGCCCGGACCTAGGGGGTTACAATGAGCAGTTCTTC.

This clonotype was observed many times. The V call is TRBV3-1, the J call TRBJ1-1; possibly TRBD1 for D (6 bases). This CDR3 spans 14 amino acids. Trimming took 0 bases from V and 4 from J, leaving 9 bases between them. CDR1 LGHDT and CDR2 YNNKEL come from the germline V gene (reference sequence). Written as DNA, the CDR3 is TGTGCCAGCAGCCAAGATCTAGGGGGCACTGAAGCTTTCTTT. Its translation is CASSQDLGGTEAFF.

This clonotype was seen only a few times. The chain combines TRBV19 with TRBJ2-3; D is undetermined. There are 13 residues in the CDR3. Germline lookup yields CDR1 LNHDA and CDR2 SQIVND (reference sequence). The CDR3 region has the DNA TGTCCCAAAAAACCGACTAGCACAGATACGCAGTATTTT. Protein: CPKKPTSTDTQYF.

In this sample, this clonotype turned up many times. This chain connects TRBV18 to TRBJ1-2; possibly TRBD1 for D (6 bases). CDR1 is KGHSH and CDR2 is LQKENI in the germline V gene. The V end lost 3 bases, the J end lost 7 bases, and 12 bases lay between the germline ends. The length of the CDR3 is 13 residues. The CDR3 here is CASSPNRERGYTF. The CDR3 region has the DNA TGTGCCAGCTCACCGAACAGGGAGCGTGGCTACACCTTC.

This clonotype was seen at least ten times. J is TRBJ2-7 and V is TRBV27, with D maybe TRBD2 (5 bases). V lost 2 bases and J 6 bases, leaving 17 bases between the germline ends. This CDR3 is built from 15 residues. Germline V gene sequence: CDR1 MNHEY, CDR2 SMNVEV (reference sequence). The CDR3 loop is CASSLRYGPEGEQYF. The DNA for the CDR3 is TGTGCCAGCAGTTTAAGGTACGGGCCAGAGGGCGAGCAGTACTTC.